This T cell receptor (beta chain) was obtained from a study of early T cells in non-severe SARS-CoV-2 infection. This clonotype occurred a few times. Each cDNA molecule carried a unique molecular identifier. MiXCR, applied by TCRdb to the 5' RACE reads, yields one record per CDR3 protein. Here the sample spans 75,000 to 80,000 distinct CDR3 sequences, roughly 12% being singletons. V lost 3 bases to trimming and J lost 4 bases, with 6 bases between them. This CDR3 has 11 residues. Per the germline V gene, CDR1 is SQVTM and CDR2 is ANQGSEA. The gene calls are TRBV29-1 and TRBJ2-5; D is unclear. The specimen comprised whole blood, sampled at baseline. This receptor was identified in an adult who was a healthcare worker with PCR-confirmed SARS-CoV-2 infection or an uninfected control (not recorded which). CDR3 region: CSVEPGETQYF. The DNA for the CDR3 is TGCAGCGTTGAGCCGGGAGAGACCCAGTACTTC.